A selection of T cell receptor beta chains follows, all from one sample in a study of cytomegalovirus exposure and HLA in healthy donors. Some clones are missing from TCRdb's copy, which holds only in-frame ones; the method was immunoSEQ multiplex PCR. The sample holds about 120,000 clones; around 74% are singletons and the top ten take around 30%. The specimen sequenced was PBMCs. The receptors originated from a man aged 55 to 69 in good health and CMV-seropositive. The CDR3 runs from the conserved cysteine through the conserved F or W. The order of the fields is D gene, clone size, V gene, J gene, CDR3 protein, CDR3 DNA. The D gene is left open where the match is weak. Expanded clones are given a class, and other clones once, few, many or no size at all.

>NA|NA|TRBV7-9|TRBJ1-1
CASSPRSFTAFF
TGTGCCAGCAGCCCTCGGAGCTTTACGGCTTTCTTT
>TRBD1|NA|TRBV14|TRBJ2-7
CASSRDSYEQYF
TGTGCCAGCAGCCGGGACAGCTACGAGCAGTACTTC
>NA|NA|TRBV6-1|TRBJ2-7
CASSGTLGFTYEQYF
TGTGCCAGCAGTGGGACATTGGGATTTACCTACGAGCAGTACTTC
>NA|NA|TRBV4-1|TRBJ1-5
CASSQGAQSNQPQHF
TGCGCCAGCAGCCAAGGGGCCCAGAGCAATCAGCCCCAGCATTTT
>NA|few|TRBV2|TRBJ2-7
CASSDPRPGTSYEQYF
TGTGCCAGCAGTGATCCTCGTCCGGGAACCTCCTACGAGCAGTACTTC
>TRBD1|few|TRBV20-1|TRBJ1-1
CSARNRGRAFF
TGCAGTGCCCGGAACAGGGGGCGAGCTTTCTTT
>TRBD1|once|TRBV28|TRBJ2-7
CASSTSSMDRGSYEQYF
TGTGCCAGCAGCACCTCTAGTATGGACAGGGGATCCTACGAGCAGTACTTC
>TRBD1|NA|TRBV11-3|TRBJ2-7
CASSHRGPHYEQYF
TGTGCCAGCAGCCACAGGGGACCACACTACGAGCAGTACTTC
>NA|NA|TRBV7-8|TRBJ1-6
CASGPPGGSNSPLHF
TGTGCCAGCGGTCCTCCGGGGGGTAGTAATTCACCCCTCCACTTT
>NA|NA|TRBV19|TRBJ1-1
CASNWEADTEAFF
TGTGCCAGTAATTGGGAGGCGGACACTGAAGCTTTCTTT
>TRBD2|NA|TRBV7-8|TRBJ2-5
CASSLRTRETQYF
TGTGCCAGCAGCTTGAGGACTAGGGAGACCCAGTACTTC
>TRBD1|few|TRBV7-9|TRBJ1-2
CASSAGTANYGYTF
TGTGCCAGCAGCGCCGGGACAGCTAACTATGGCTACACCTTC
>TRBD1|few|TRBV9|TRBJ1-2
CASSPQGAWGYTF
TGTGCCAGCAGCCCTCAGGGGGCGTGGGGCTACACCTTC
>TRBD2|NA|TRBV5-1|TRBJ2-5
CASSFRTSGSQETQYF
TGCGCCAGCAGCTTTCGGACTAGCGGGAGCCAAGAGACCCAGTACTTC
>NA|once|TRBV6-1|TRBJ1-1
CASSRGGPNTEAFF
TGTGCCAGCAGTCGAGGAGGGCCGAACACTGAAGCTTTCTTT
>TRBD2|once|TRBV4-2|TRBJ2-7
CASSQVEASGSHEQYF
TGTGCCAGCAGCCAAGTGGAAGCTAGCGGGTCCCACGAGCAGTACTTC
>TRBD1|NA|TRBV27|TRBJ2-7
CASSRRTGGNEQYF
TGTGCCAGCAGTCGAAGGACAGGGGGCAACGAGCAGTACTTC
>NA|NA|TRBV7-8|TRBJ2-7
CASSALRDTEQYF
TGTGCCAGCAGCGCCCTTCGAGATACCGAGCAGTACTTC
>TRBD1|few|TRBV4-1|TRBJ2-1
CASSQDTTGGGNEQFF
TGCGCCAGCAGCCAAGATACGACAGGGGGAGGCAATGAGCAGTTCTTC
>NA|once|TRBV14|TRBJ2-7
CASSQDIDTSYEQYF
TGTGCCAGCAGCCAGGATATAGACACTTCCTACGAGCAGTACTTC
>TRBD1|NA|TRBV28|TRBJ1-5
CASSLYRGQFYQPQHF
TGTGCCAGCAGTTTGTATAGGGGGCAATTTTATCAGCCCCAGCATTTT
>NA|NA|TRBV2|TRBJ1-6
CASSVQGGNSPLHF
TGTGCCAGCAGTGTACAGGGTGGAAATTCACCCCTCCACTTT
>TRBD2|NA|TRBV5-1|TRBJ2-7
CASSTGLVRGSDEQYF
TGCGCCAGCAGCACGGGACTAGTGCGGGGATCGGACGAGCAGTACTTC
>NA|once|TRBV21-1|TRBJ1-5
CASSRFGGRPGNQPQHF
TGTGCCAGCAGCAGGTTTGGAGGCAGGCCGGGCAATCAGCCCCAGCATTTT
>NA|NA|TRBV6-6|TRBJ2-1
CASSPMYNEQFF
TGTGCCAGCAGTCCAATGTACAATGAGCAGTTCTTC
>NA|NA|TRBV5-8|TRBJ1-2
CASSRADYGYTF
TGTGCCAGCAGCCGAGCGGACTATGGCTACACCTTC
>NA|NA|TRBV2|TRBJ2-5
CASNPHRGVETQYF
TGTGCCAGCAATCCCCATAGGGGCGTTGAGACCCAGTACTTC
>NA|NA|TRBV30|TRBJ1-1
CAWARGMNTEAFF
TGTGCCTGGGCTAGGGGCATGAACACTGAAGCTTTCTTT
>NA|NA|TRBV10-1|TRBJ2-5
CASSVGAESQETQYF
TGCGCCAGCAGTGTGGGGGCTGAAAGTCAAGAGACCCAGTACTTC
>NA|NA|TRBV7-3|TRBJ2-2
CASSLLPPGSNTGELFF
TGTGCCAGCAGCTTACTCCCCCCAGGTTCTAACACCGGGGAGCTGTTTTTT
>NA|NA|TRBV19|TRBJ2-1
CASSMVGSQSNEQFF
TGTGCCAGTAGTATGGTCGGGAGTCAAAGCAATGAGCAGTTCTTC
>NA|NA|TRBV23-1|TRBJ2-7
CASSYGAVYEQYF
TGCGCCAGCAGTTATGGGGCTGTCTACGAGCAGTACTTC
>NA|NA|TRBV4-2|TRBJ1-5
CASSQDAGLSNQPQHF
TGTGCCAGCAGCCAAGATGCAGGGTTGAGCAATCAGCCCCAGCATTTT
>NA|NA|TRBV18|TRBJ2-7
CASSPRPVLDEQYF
TGTGCCAGCTCACCACGTCCCGTCCTCGACGAGCAGTACTTC
>TRBD1|few|TRBV5-1|TRBJ1-1
CASSLGRGRPEAFF
TGCGCCAGCAGCTTGGGAAGGGGGCGCCCTGAAGCTTTCTTT
>NA|NA|TRBV30|TRBJ1-4
CAWSLYATNEKLFF
TGTGCCTGGAGCCTTTATGCAACTAATGAAAAACTGTTTTTT
>TRBD1|few|TRBV7-6|TRBJ1-5
CASSPQTGIQHF
TGTGCCAGCAGCCCACAGACAGGGATCCAGCATTTT
>TRBD1|NA|TRBV5-1|TRBJ2-5
CASSPGQHNSQETQYF
TGCGCCAGCAGCCCGGGACAGCACAATTCCCAAGAGACCCAGTACTTC
>TRBD1|NA|TRBV5-4|TRBJ2-1
CASSVTGGSYNEQFF
TGTGCCAGCAGCGTAACAGGGGGCTCCTACAATGAGCAGTTCTTC
>NA|NA|TRBV4-1|TRBJ2-7
CASSQAPGTYEQYF
TGCGCCAGCAGCCAGGCTCCAGGGACCTACGAGCAGTACTTC
>NA|NA|TRBV5-1|TRBJ2-5
CASSLAQYQETQYF
TGCGCCAGCAGCTTAGCGCAGTACCAAGAGACCCAGTACTTC
>TRBD1|NA|TRBV5-6|TRBJ1-1
CASSRLLLDRDDEAFF
TGTGCCAGCAGCCGACTCTTATTGGACAGGGATGATGAAGCTTTCTTT
>TRBD2|NA|TRBV7-9|TRBJ2-1
CASSPPGLASGNEQFF
TGTGCCAGCAGCCCTCCGGGACTAGCGTCGGGCAATGAGCAGTTCTTC
>NA|NA|TRBV5-1|TRBJ2-1
CASSLESGVRNEQFF
TGCGCCAGCAGCTTGGAGTCGGGAGTCAGGAATGAGCAGTTCTTC
>NA|NA|TRBV2|TRBJ2-6
CASSEWGVFANVLTF
TGTGCCAGCAGTGAATGGGGGGTGTTTGCCAACGTCCTGACTTTC
>NA|NA|TRBV30|TRBJ1-2
CAFSWRGGYGYTF
TGTGCCTTCTCGTGGCGGGGAGGCTATGGCTACACCTTC
>NA|NA|TRBV19|TRBJ2-7
CASSIQANKEDEQYF
TGTGCCAGTAGCATCCAGGCAAATAAGGAGGACGAGCAGTACTTC
>TRBD1|NA|TRBV29-1|TRBJ2-5
CSVEELGTGGGETQYF
TGCAGCGTTGAAGAGCTTGGGACAGGGGGCGGCGAGACCCAGTACTTC
>TRBD1|NA|TRBV5-1|TRBJ1-1
CASRVTGENTEAFF
TGCGCCAGCAGGGTGACAGGGGAGAACACTGAAGCTTTCTTT
>TRBD1|once|TRBV5-4|TRBJ1-3
CASSSRTGSGNTIYF
TGTGCCAGCAGCTCCCGGACAGGGAGCGGAAACACCATATATTTT
>NA|NA|TRBV28|TRBJ1-1
CASSKAFQVAFF
TGTGCCAGCAGTAAAGCTTTTCAAGTAGCTTTCTTT
>TRBD1|once|TRBV10-2|TRBJ1-6
CASTEPRTGPRSPLHF
TGCGCCAGCACCGAGCCCAGGACAGGGCCGAGGTCACCCCTCCACTTT
>TRBD1|NA|TRBV9|TRBJ2-1
CASSVAWGQRGNEQFF
TGTGCCAGCAGCGTAGCTTGGGGACAGAGGGGCAATGAGCAGTTCTTC